This T cell receptor (beta chain) was obtained from a study of T cells after posttransplantation cyclophosphamide. Whole-study findings and limits: Later blood repertoires were often dominated by clones from the donor CD8+ memory compartment. Recipient CMV seropositivity and CMV reactivation strongly tracked TRB clonality.

The sample holds one count of this clone. Its specificity is unknown. Peripheral blood was collected from the related graft donor on the marrow donation day. J was trimmed by 5 bases and V by 4 bases; bases with no gene match: 5. CDR1 SGHTA and CDR2 FQGTGA come from the germline V gene. The CDR3 spans 14 residues. TCRdb keeps only in-frame clones here, not all; method: immunoSEQ multiplex PCR. The table includes roughly 70,000 clones, about 94% detected once. The genes are TRBV7-3 and TRBJ2-3, with 8 bases fitting TRBD2. The sequence derives from a woman in her 30s in good health and a related stem cell transplant donor. The specimen was PBMCs. CDR3 region: CASSSGGAQDTQYF. The CDR3, as DNA: TGTGCCAGCAGCTCCGGGGGGGCCCAAGATACGCAGTATTTT.